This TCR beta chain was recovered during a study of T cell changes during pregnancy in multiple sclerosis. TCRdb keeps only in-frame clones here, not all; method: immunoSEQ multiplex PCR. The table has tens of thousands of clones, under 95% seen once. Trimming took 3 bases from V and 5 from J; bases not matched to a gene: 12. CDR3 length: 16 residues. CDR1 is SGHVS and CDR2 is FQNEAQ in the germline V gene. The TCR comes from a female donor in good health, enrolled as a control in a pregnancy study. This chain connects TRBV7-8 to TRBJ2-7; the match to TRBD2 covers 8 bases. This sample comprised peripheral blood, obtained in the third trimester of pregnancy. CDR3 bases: TGTGCCAGCAGCTTCGATACCGGGACTAGGGGACACGAGCAGTACTTC. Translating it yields CASSFDTGTRGHEQYF.